The 26 T cell receptor beta chains presented below share a single source sample, sequenced in a study of shared clonotypes between healthy human individuals. This table comes from immunoSEQ multiplex PCR, and its TCRdb copy is limited to in-frame clones, with some not included. The table shows about 690,000 clones, with about 90% occurring only once. The sample was memory CD8+ T cells from PBMCs. Subset reported: CD45RO+ cells pooled with CCR7-negative TemRA cells. These receptors were taken from a man between 18 and 29 years old in good health. Some clones in this sample may be carry-over from other donors' samples.

The chain joins TRBV15 to TRBJ2-5; unclear D gene. With 0 bases removed from V and 3 bases from J, the gap between germline ends came to 11 bases. This CDR3 has 15 residues. The germline V gene encodes CDR1 LNHNV and CDR2 YYDKDF (reference sequence). The DNA for the CDR3 is TGTGCCACCAGCAGAGAAGGGTCGGCAGAAGAGACCCAGTACTTC. Its protein product is CATSREGSAEETQYF.

The chain combines TRBV7-6 with TRBJ2-7; 12 nucleotides match TRBD2. The CDR3 contains 16 residues. After removal of 5 bases from V and 5 bases from J, the junction contained 10 bases not matched to a gene. In germline, CDR1 is SGHVS, CDR2 FNYEAQ. CDR3 sequence reads: CASSPLTSGSLHEQYF. The CDR3 nucleotides are TGTGCCAGCAGCCCACTGACTAGCGGGAGTCTCCACGAGCAGTACTTC.

V is TRBV10-3 and J is TRBJ2-7; 10 positions agree with TRBD1. Germline CDR1 is ENHRY and CDR2 is SYGVKD. Losses at the gene ends were 6 bases for V and 3 bases for J; bases not matched to a gene: 5. The CDR3 runs to 14 residues. The CDR3 here is CAIRRDRGYYEQYF. The CDR3 coding sequence is TGTGCCATCAGAAGGGACAGGGGCTACTACGAGCAGTACTTC.

V is TRBV9 and J is TRBJ2-3; D is unresolved. V was clipped by 0 bases and J by 0 bases, with 5 bases between them. CDR1 is SGDLS, CDR2 YYNGEE, per germline. The CDR3 is 14 amino acids. CDR3 nucleotides: TGTGCCAGCAGCGTAGGGCTAAGCACAGATACGCAGTATTTT. Translated: CASSVGLSTDTQYF.

J is TRBJ1-1 and V is TRBV6-1; D remains unclear. The CDR3 extends over 13 amino acids. V was shortened by 0 bases and J by 9 bases, with 11 bases between the two germline ends. CDR1 MNHNS and CDR2 SASEGT come from the germline V gene. CDR3 loop: CASSEAMVGQAFF. The CDR3 DNA follows: TGTGCCAGCAGTGAAGCTATGGTGGGCCAAGCTTTCTTT.

This chain joins TRBV19 and TRBJ2-1; the match to TRBD2 covers 11 bases. There are 16 residues in the CDR3. Looked up from germline, CDR1 is LNHDA and CDR2 is SQIVND (reference sequence). V was pared by 5 bases and J by 8 bases, with 11 bases of the junction left unmatched. CDR3 in amino acids: CASSATLAGALYEQFF. The CDR3 bases are TGTGCCAGTAGTGCCACACTAGCGGGAGCTTTATATGAGCAGTTCTTC. Full variable domain (rest looked up from reference TRBV19 and TRBJ2-1): DGGITQSPKYLFRKEGQNVTLSCEQNLNHDAMYWYRQDPGQGLRLIYYSQIVNDFQKGDIAEGYSVSREKKESFPLTVTSAQKNPTAFYLCASSATLAGALYEQFFGPGTRLTVL.

The chain combines TRBV5-6 with TRBJ1-5; possible D gene TRBD1, 6 bases. Trimming took off 4 bases at V and 9 bases at J, with 17 bases between the two ends. There are 14 residues in the CDR3. Germline V CDR1 and CDR2: SGHDT, YYEEEE. The CDR3 DNA is TGTGCCAGCAGCGCCGGTGGGGGGCGGCGGCCCCAGCATTTT. Translating it yields CASSAGGGRRPQHF.

V gene TRBV7-7 combines with J gene TRBJ2-7; 7 nucleotides match TRBD1. Trimming cost V 4 bases and J 5 bases; bases outside gene matches: 8. The CDR3 has 14 amino acids. Germline V lookup: CDR1 SSHAT, CDR2 FNYEAQ (reference sequence). The chain's CDR3 is CASSSLDRVHEQYF. The CDR3 DNA sequence: TGTGCCAGCAGCTCCCTTGACAGGGTCCACGAGCAGTACTTC.

This chain uses TRBV9 with TRBJ1-1, with 7 bases identical to TRBD1. From germline, CDR1 is SGDLS and CDR2 YYNGEE. The V and J ends lost 0 bases and 6 bases, in that order; junction bases with no gene match: 5. The CDR3 is 14 residues long. The CDR3 reads CASSVGRQGSEAFF. The CDR3 DNA reads as TGTGCCAGCAGCGTAGGCCGACAGGGCTCTGAAGCTTTCTTT. Complete variable domain (other parts from reference TRBV9 and TRBJ1-1): DSGVTQTPKHLITATGQRVTLRCSPRSGDLSVYWYQQSLDQGLQFLIQYYNGEERAKGNILERFSAQQFPDLHSELNLSSLELGDSALYFCASSVGRQGSEAFFGQGTRLTVV.

This clone turned up a few times. Other DNA sequences of this sample code for an identical CDR3. The V gene is TRBV19, the J gene TRBJ2-6; perhaps TRBD1 as D (6 bases). From germline, CDR1 is LNHDA and CDR2 SQIVND (reference sequence). V gave up 2 bases and J gave up 2 bases, with 7 bases separating them. The CDR3 extends over 15 amino acids. The CDR3 loop is CASSIQGTGANVLTF. The DNA of the CDR3 is TGTGCCAGTAGTATACAGGGGACTGGGGCCAACGTCCTGACTTTC.

The V gene is TRBV28, the J gene TRBJ2-2, with unresolved D. V lost 6 bases, J lost 5 bases, and 22 bases lay in between. Germline-derived CDR1 and CDR2 are MDHEN and SYDVKM. This CDR3 region has 17 residues. The DNA for the CDR3 is TGTGCCAGCAGCCGGCGTCCCACTGTTGTTGGGACCGGGGAGCTGTTTTTT. Its translation is CASSRRPTVVGTGELFF.

The chain links TRBV7-6 to TRBJ2-3; TRBD2 agrees at 8 bases. Losses at the gene ends were 7 bases for V and 0 bases for J; bases not matched to a gene: 6. The CDR3 loop spans 15 amino acids. Germline CDR1 reads SGHVS; CDR2 reads FNYEAQ. DNA of the CDR3: TGTGCCAGCAACCCTAGCGGGTATAGCACAGATACGCAGTATTTT. Translating gives CASNPSGYSTDTQYF.

V usage is TRBV7-9 and J usage is TRBJ1-1; the match to TRBD1 covers 8 bases. This CDR3 contains 16 residues. Looked up from germline, CDR1 is SEHNR and CDR2 is FQNEAQ (reference sequence). Trimming took 5 bases from V and 6 from J; bases not matched to a gene: 14. The CDR3 sequence: CASSTHQDREEPEAFF. The CDR3 DNA reads as TGTGCCAGCAGCACCCACCAGGACAGGGAGGAGCCTGAAGCTTTCTTT.

The chain has TRBV28 and TRBJ1-5, with a tentative D call TRBD1 (5 bases). Germline V gene sequence: CDR1 MDHEN, CDR2 SYDVKM. The V and J ends lost 5 bases and 7 bases respectively, with 15 bases between them. The CDR3 covers 14 residues. CDR3 DNA: TGTGCCAGCAGTCAGTACCGGGACGACCAGCCCCAGCATTTT. It encodes CASSQYRDDQPQHF.

The genes are TRBV6-5 and TRBJ1-2; no reliable D call. The V gene's germline CDR1 is MNHEY and CDR2 SVGAGI. The CDR3 covers 13 residues. Trimming removed 6 bases at V and 4 bases at J, with 12 bases between. CDR3 sequence reads: CASSPLGVYGYTF. In DNA, the CDR3 is TGTGCCAGCAGCCCACTCGGGGTCTATGGCTACACCTTC.

The chain carries TRBV7-6 and TRBJ2-6; D gene ambiguous. Germline lookup yields CDR1 SGHVS and CDR2 FNYEAQ. This CDR3 has 13 amino acids. Trimming removed 5 bases from V and 0 bases from J, with 2 bases in between. The CDR3 DNA is TGTGCCAGCAGCCCCTCTGGGGCCAACGTCCTGACTTTC. Its protein product is CASSPSGANVLTF.

This chain connects TRBV6-6 to TRBJ1-3; the D gene is possibly TRBD1 (6 bases). This CDR3 spans 15 amino acids. The V end was cut by 4 bases, the J end by 4 bases, with 14 bases between. Looked up from germline, CDR1 is MNHNY and CDR2 is SVGAGI (reference sequence). CDR3 protein: CASSFPGARGNTIYF. Written as DNA, the CDR3 is TGTGCCAGCAGTTTCCCAGGGGCGCGGGGAAACACCATATATTTT.

The chain recombines TRBV5-8 with TRBJ1-1; D gene unclear. Germline V gene data show CDR1 as SGHTS and CDR2 as YDEGEE. The CDR3 covers 17 residues. The germline V and J ends were trimmed by 0 bases and 0 bases, with 15 bases remaining between them. The CDR3 DNA is TGTGCCAGCAGCTTGGCATGGCCTGAGGAGGTGAACACTGAAGCTTTCTTT. Its protein product is CASSLAWPEEVNTEAFF.

This chain joins TRBV19 and TRBJ2-5; no firm D call. V lost 3 bases, J lost 3 bases, and 8 bases lay in between. This CDR3 has 13 amino acids. The germline V gene has CDR1 LNHDA and CDR2 SQIVND (reference sequence). The CDR3 here is CASSIKAKETQYF. As DNA, the CDR3 is TGTGCCAGTAGTATTAAGGCGAAAGAGACCCAGTACTTC. The full variable domain, in which reference TRBV19 and TRBJ2-5 provide the parts outside the CDR3, is DGGITQSPKYLFRKEGQNVTLSCEQNLNHDAMYWYRQDPGQGLRLIYYSQIVNDFQKGDIAEGYSVSREKKESFPLTVTSAQKNPTAFYLCASSIKAKETQYFGPGTRLLVL.

This clone has only a few counts. The chain combines TRBV11-2 with TRBJ1-1; D may be TRBD1 (5 bases). The germline V gene encodes CDR1 SGHAT and CDR2 FQNNGV. Trimming cost V 4 bases and J 7 bases, with 7 bases left between them. The CDR3 is 11 amino acids. CDR3 coding DNA: TGTGCCAGCAGCTGGGACGTTGAAGCTTTCTTT. The encoded protein is CASSWDVEAFF.

The chain has TRBV6-6 and TRBJ1-5; the D is unclear. Germline V gene data show CDR1 as MNHNY and CDR2 as SVGAGI (reference sequence). The CDR3 consists of 13 residues. V lost 5 bases and J 9 bases, leaving 14 bases between the germline ends. The CDR3 region has the DNA TGTGCCAGCAGTCCTAGGATCCCGCGGCCCCAGCATTTT. Protein product: CASSPRIPRPQHF.

The chain couples TRBV6-6 to TRBJ2-7, with TRBD1 as a possible D gene (7 bases). This CDR3 contains 14 residues. V was pared by 7 bases and J by 0 bases, with 13 bases between. The V gene's germline CDR1 is MNHNY and CDR2 SVGAGI (reference sequence). The CDR3 coding sequence is TGTGCCAGCACCCCAGGGGGGAACTCCTACGAGCAGTACTTC. The encoded protein is CASTPGGNSYEQYF.

The rearrangement uses TRBV9 and TRBJ1-1; 8 bases are a match to TRBD1. CDR1 and CDR2 from the germline V gene are SGDLS and YYNGEE. The CDR3 runs 14 residues. The V segment lost 4 bases and the J segment 1 base; nucleotides outside the gene matches: 3. This chain's CDR3 is CASSPQGANTEAFF. The DNA of the CDR3 is TGTGCCAGCAGCCCCCAGGGGGCGAACACTGAAGCTTTCTTT. The full variable domain, its missing parts supplied by reference TRBV9 and TRBJ1-1, is DSGVTQTPKHLITATGQRVTLRCSPRSGDLSVYWYQQSLDQGLQFLIQYYNGEERAKGNILERFSAQQFPDLHSELNLSSLELGDSALYFCASSPQGANTEAFFGQGTRLTVV.

The gene calls are TRBV29-1 and TRBJ1-2, with TRBD1 identical over 12 bases. J gave up 8 bases and V 5 bases, and 15 bases lay outside the gene matches. This CDR3 is 16 amino acids long. Germline V gene sequence: CDR1 SQVTM, CDR2 ANQGSEA. CDR3 in amino acids: CSVNTESGQGAGGYTF. As DNA, the CDR3 is TGCAGCGTTAACACCGAATCGGGACAGGGGGCGGGAGGCTACACCTTC.

This sequence joins TRBV5-5 and TRBJ1-5; weak D call: TRBD1 (5 bases). Germline V CDR1 and CDR2: SGHKS, YYEKEE (reference sequence). The CDR3 runs to 16 residues. The V end was cut by 0 bases, the J end by 3 bases, with 13 bases between. The CDR3 spells CASSLVGGRDNQPQHF. The DNA for the CDR3 is TGTGCCAGCAGCTTGGTCGGGGGAAGGGACAATCAGCCCCAGCATTTT.

The chain has TRBV19 and TRBJ2-7; D may match TRBD1 or TRBD2 (5 bases each). The CDR3 is 14 amino acids. The V gene's germline CDR1 is LNHDA and CDR2 SQIVND (reference sequence). Trimming left V 7 bases short and J 4 bases short, with 17 bases between. The CDR3 region has the DNA TGTGCCAGTACGGGGCCCCCCTTCCCTTACGAGCAGTACTTC. Amino acids: CASTGPPFPYEQYF.